This T cell receptor (beta chain) is drawn from a study of T cell responses to AZD1222 COVID-19 vaccine. Study-level points and caveats: Spike-spanning, vaccine-associated CD4 TCRs were dominant at 160-218 and 743-854. Just a handful of people given AZD1222 tested seropositive at baseline. Nearly half of spike-specific TCRs reportedly target variant regions that are unmutated in the B.1.351 and B.1.1.7 variants.

Method: immunoSEQ multiplex PCR; TCRdb's copy keeps in-frame clones and lacks some. The sample consists of approximately 150,000 clones, approximately 90% of them appearing once. Losses at the gene ends were 1 base for V and 7 bases for J; bases not matched to a gene: 11. Germline V gives CDR1 SNHLY, CDR2 FYNNEI. The CDR3 has 16 residues. Doses given second, at about 4 or about 12 weeks, were pooled. Of note for this clone: Its antigen is undetermined.

J is TRBJ1-2 and V is TRBV2; 8 bases agree with TRBD1. Material: peripheral blood, obtained 28 days after the second AZD1222 dose. This sequence originates from an adult who received the AZD1222 COVID-19 vaccine. The CDR3 sequence is CASSEGGGRGRGGYTF. CDR3 nucleotides: TGTGCCAGCAGTGAAGGTGGGGGCAGGGGGCGAGGTGGCTACACCTTC. The full variable domain, its missing parts supplied by reference TRBV2 and TRBJ1-2, is EPEVTQTPSHQVTQMGQEVILRCVPISNHLYFYWYRQILGQKVEFLVSFYNNEISEKSEIFDDQFSVERPDGSNFTLKIRSTKLEDSAMYFCASSEGGGRGRGGYTFGSGTRLTVV.